This TCR beta chain was obtained from a study of T-cell reconstitution after alpha-beta-depleted transplantation in children (dated by TCRdb to between 2015 and 2016). Regarding the complete study: T-cell immune reconstitution after TCRalphabeta/CD19-depleted allogeneic hematopoietic cell transplantation in children was quantitatively tracked in the study by means of TCR repertoire profiling.

Remarks on this clonotype: The antigen it recognizes is unknown. No much larger clone is present one base from it, and per-base qualities are unavailable.

Library method: PCR. The sample was run on an Illumina HiSeq 2500. TCR library preparation used molecular barcoding, with unique molecular identifiers applied to normalize quantification of the TCRbeta repertoire. Clones were called with MiXCR by TCRdb after fastp trimmed the public reads at Q25, and only in-frame beta chains were retained. Duplicate CDR3 protein sequences are folded into a single record with the most common DNA and genes. Recorded for this sample are tens of thousands of distinct CDR3 sequences; about 7.3% of them occurred a single time. The top ten clonotypes cover around 2.6% of the sample. The germline V gene (reference sequence) provides CDR1 SGHNT and CDR2 YYREEE. The V end gives up 4 bases and the J end 0 bases, leaving 4 bases in the junction not matched to a gene. The CDR3 measures 16 amino acids from cysteine to phenylalanine. The kept DNA is CDR3 alone, 48 bases in frame from the first base.

Material: PBMCs from the stem cell graft donor, obtained from the stem cell graft. The chain employs TRBV5-4 and TRBJ2-4; TRBD2 agrees with 10 junctional bases. The sequence was collected from a human donor who donated a stem cell graft to a child with acute lymphoblastic leukemia. The nucleotides are TGTGCCAGCAGCGCCGGGACTAGCGCAGCCAAAAACATTCAGTACTTC. Its coded protein is CASSAGTSAAKNIQYF.